A selection of T cell receptor beta chains follows, all from one sample in a study of T cell repertoires in cytomegalovirus infection. MiXCR was run by TCRdb on the reads, yielding one entry per CDR3 protein. The data show just over 450,000 distinct CDR3 sequences, under 55% seen once. The antigens for these receptors are not known. The source material was cultured PBMCs, sampled from culture after CMV antigen stimulation. The receptors originated from a human donor in good health (CMV status not recorded). Some clones in this sample may be carry-over from other donors' samples. CDR3s include the opening cysteine and the closing phenylalanine or tryptophan. Fields, in order: V gene, clone size, D gene, J gene, CDR3 protein, CDR3 DNA. The D gene is left open where the match is weak. The listing skips clone size in some rows; elsewhere it reads once, few, many or a size class.

TRBV7-9	many	NA	TRBJ1-2	CASSLGVLGYTF	TGTGCCAGCAGCTTAGGGGTTCTTGGCTACACCTTC
TRBV10-3	NA	NA	TRBJ2-5	CAISESGTYTQETQYF	TGTGCCATCAGTGAGTCAGGGACCTACACCCAAGAGACCCAGTACTTC
TRBV6-1	NA	NA	TRBJ2-4	CASSARGHTEGHQYF	TGTGCCAGCAGTGCCCGGGGGCACACCGAGGGGCATCAGTACTTC
TRBV5-4	NA	NA	TRBJ2-1	CASSSSGVVSYNEQFF	TGTGCCAGCAGCTCATCAGGGGTCGTCTCCTACAATGAGCAGTTCTTC
TRBV5-1	NA	NA	TRBJ1-1	CASSGEGRNTEAFF	TGCGCCAGCAGCGGAGAGGGCAGGAACACTGAAGCTTTCTTT
TRBV19	NA	NA	TRBJ2-7	CASSIVGWTTPYEQYF	TGTGCCAGTAGTATAGTGGGCTGGACAACGCCCTACGAGCAGTACTTC
TRBV2	once	NA	TRBJ2-7	CASSEEFSRVYEQYF	TGTGCCAGCAGTGAAGAGTTTAGCAGGGTTTACGAGCAGTACTTC
TRBV12-5	NA	NA	TRBJ1-6	CASGLGTGRNSPLHF	TGTGCTAGTGGTTTGGGGACTGGGAGAAATTCACCCCTCCACTTT
TRBV2	NA	NA	TRBJ2-3	CASSVVRSTDTQYF	TGTGCCAGCAGCGTTGTCCGTAGCACAGATACGCAGTATTTT
TRBV12-3/TRBV12-4	NA	NA	TRBJ2-2	CATQGEGRGGELFF	TGTGCCACCCAGGGGGAGGGCCGTGGCGGGGAGCTGTTTTTT
TRBV7-2	few	NA	TRBJ1-5	CASSSQRDPSQPQHF	TGTGCCAGCAGCTCCCAGCGGGACCCCTCTCAGCCCCAGCATTTT
TRBV3-1	NA	NA	TRBJ1-1	CASSQGSGLNTEAFF	TGTGCCAGCAGCCAAGGGTCGGGGTTGAACACTGAAGCTTTCTTT
TRBV7-6	few	TRBD1	TRBJ2-7	CASSMGQGQRQYF	TGTGCCAGCAGCATGGGACAGGGCCAAAGGCAGTACTTC
TRBV11-2	NA	NA	TRBJ2-3	CASSLLARDTQYF	TGTGCCAGCAGCTTATTGGCCAGGGATACGCAGTATTTT
TRBV7-2	few	NA	TRBJ2-3	CASSLAGAEDTQYF	TGTGCCAGCAGCTTAGCGGGAGCCGAAGATACGCAGTATTTT
TRBV7-2	many	TRBD2	TRBJ2-7	CASSWGGGSYEQYF	TGTGCCAGCAGCTGGGGCGGGGGGTCCTACGAGCAGTACTTC
TRBV7-2	NA	NA	TRBJ2-5	CASSSDWAGIGPGETQYF	TGTGCCAGCAGCTCCGATTGGGCGGGAATAGGGCCCGGTGAGACCCAGTACTTC
TRBV7-8	NA	TRBD1	TRBJ2-5	CASSRNRGLGPQYF	TGTGCCAGCAGCCGGAACAGGGGGCTAGGGCCCCAGTACTTC
TRBV12-3/TRBV12-4	NA	TRBD2	TRBJ2-3	CASNPSRFSYSGTSTDTQYF	TGTGCCAGCAACCCAAGCCGATTTTCCTATAGCGGGACTAGCACAGATACGCAGTATTTT
TRBV7-9	NA	NA	TRBJ1-5	CASSLVRNLVLTYNQPQHF	TGTGCCAGCAGCTTAGTCCGGAACTTAGTGCTCACCTATAATCAGCCCCAGCATTTT
TRBV7-2	NA	NA	TRBJ1-1	CASSLWGEVTEAFF	TGTGCCAGCAGCTTATGGGGGGAAGTGACTGAAGCTTTCTTT
TRBV6-1	NA	NA	TRBJ2-3	CASTQKVGLSTDTQYF	TGTGCCAGCACCCAAAAAGTAGGCCTTAGCACAGATACGCAGTATTTT
TRBV12-3/TRBV12-4	NA	NA	TRBJ2-3	CASRLTTDTQYF	TGTGCCAGCAGGTTAACCACAGATACGCAGTATTTT
TRBV28	NA	NA	TRBJ2-7	CASSFHLIPYEQYF	TGTGCCAGCAGTTTCCACCTAATACCCTACGAGCAGTACTTC
TRBV5-1	few	NA	TRBJ2-7	CASRRDAAYEQYF	TGCGCCAGCAGGAGGGACGCCGCCTACGAGCAGTACTTC
TRBV9	few	TRBD2	TRBJ2-1	CASNPSGAPHNEQFF	TGTGCCAGCAACCCTAGCGGAGCCCCCCACAATGAGCAGTTCTTC
TRBV7-2	NA	NA	TRBJ1-3	CASRRGGNTIYF	TGTGCCAGCAGAAGGGGGGGAAACACCATATATTTT
TRBV7-2	few	TRBD1	TRBJ1-6	CASTLRQGGAYSPLHF	TGTGCCAGCACCCTACGTCAGGGGGGCGCGTATTCACCCCTCCACTTT
TRBV6-1	NA	NA	TRBJ1-6	CASRSGRTSSYNSPLHF	TGTGCCAGCAGATCGGGACGGACGAGCTCCTATAATTCACCCCTCCACTTT
TRBV27	NA	NA	TRBJ1-5	CASSLSGVNQPQHF	TGTGCCAGCAGTTTGTCAGGGGTCAATCAGCCCCAGCATTTT
TRBV7-6	few	TRBD1	TRBJ2-5	CASSVGQQETQYF	TGTGCCAGCAGCGTGGGACAGCAAGAGACCCAGTACTTC
TRBV6-1	NA	NA	TRBJ2-4	CASSEIPRSENIQYF	TGTGCCAGCAGTGAAATCCCGCGATCCGAAAACATTCAGTACTTC
TRBV20-1	once	NA	TRBJ2-1	CSASPPGLAYNEQFF	TGCAGTGCTAGCCCCCCGGGGTTAGCCTACAATGAGCAGTTCTTC
TRBV4-1	few	TRBD2	TRBJ2-7	CASSQDASGVPYEQYF	TGCGCCAGCAGCCAAGATGCTAGCGGGGTTCCCTACGAGCAGTACTTC
TRBV7-2	few	TRBD2	TRBJ2-1	CASSPSGDLQFF	TGTGCCAGCAGCCCAAGCGGGGACCTGCAGTTCTTC
TRBV19	NA	NA	TRBJ1-3	CASRQNAGNTIYF	TGTGCCAGTAGGCAGAATGCCGGAAACACCATATATTTT
TRBV7-6	NA	NA	TRBJ2-1	CASSLGRTLYNEQFF	TGTGCCAGCAGCTTAGGCAGGACGCTCTACAATGAGCAGTTCTTC
TRBV6-1	few	TRBD2	TRBJ2-2	CASRRGGGGAGELFF	TGTGCCAGCAGGAGGGGCGGGGGAGGCGCCGGGGAGCTGTTTTTT
TRBV7-2	many	NA	TRBJ1-6	CASSLQNGAYSPLHF	TGTGCCAGCAGCTTGCAGAACGGAGCCTATTCACCCCTCCACTTT
TRBV5-5	few	NA	TRBJ2-1	CASSLGGLSEQFF	TGTGCCAGCAGCTTGGGAGGGTTAAGTGAGCAGTTCTTC
TRBV7-9	NA	NA	TRBJ2-1	CASSPGGGPTYNEQFF	TGTGCCAGCAGCCCGGGTGGGGGCCCTACCTACAATGAGCAGTTCTTC
TRBV6-1	NA	NA	TRBJ2-7	CASRTGTFVAEQYF	TGTGCCAGCAGAACCGGGACCTTCGTTGCGGAGCAGTACTTC
TRBV7-6	NA	NA	TRBJ2-7	CASSQGPDGRSSYEQYF	TGTGCCAGCAGCCAAGGGCCCGATGGACGGTCCTCCTACGAGCAGTACTTC